Below, 14 T cell receptor beta chains from the same sample are listed, as sequenced in a study of blood T cells in healthy people across ages. Primed by a sample-barcoded 5' primer and a J-beta primer mix, a second PCR proceeded for 7 to 11 cycles. TCRdb processed the 5' RACE reads anew with MiXCR; each CDR3 protein has one entry. The sample shows approximately 490,000 distinct CDR3 sequences, more than 20% of them seen only once. In addition, the sample was reused for a study of T cells of mothers and their children.

Sequenced sample: blood. All receptors come from a boy aged 10-17 years in good health.

The chain carries TRBV2 and TRBJ2-4, with D possibly matching TRBD2 (5 bases). Germline CDR1 SNHLY, CDR2 FYNNEI. CDR3 length: 15 residues. V lost 8 bases and J lost 0, with 14 bases in between. The CDR3 region has the DNA TGTGCCAGCTCGCTCGGGGTGGTAGCCAAAAACATTCAGTACTTC. It is translated as CASSLGVVAKNIQYF.

Points on this clonotype: At one boundary the junction diverges from the germline segment, which might be a read error. The V gene is TRBV27, the J gene TRBJ2-7, with D possibly TRBD1 on 6 matching bases. CDR1 and CDR2 (germline): MNHEY, SMNVEV (reference sequence). This CDR3 is built from 12 residues. The CDR3 region is CAGSSQGNEQYF. The CDR3 region has the DNA TGTGCCGGCAGTTCGCAGGGGAACGAGCAGTACTTC.

The DNA for the CDR3 is TGTGCCAGCAGCCCCCTAAGAGGACTAGCGGGGGTACTTTCGGACAATGAGCAGTTCTTC. Translated, it gives CASSPLRGLAGVLSDNEQFF. This chain links TRBV11-1 with TRBJ2-1; 13 bases fit TRBD2. The V segment lost 5 bases and the J segment 5 bases; nucleotides outside the gene matches: 18. The CDR3 loop spans 20 amino acids. Germline-derived CDR1 and CDR2 are SGHAT and FQDESV (reference sequence).

This clonotype was observed a few times. V and J are TRBV6-2 or TRBV6-3 and TRBJ2-2; tentatively, D is TRBD2 (5 bases). The CDR3 totals 14 residues. Trimming stripped 7 bases from V and 4 bases from J, with 13 bases between. Germline V CDR1 and CDR2: MNHEY, SVGEGT. The CDR3 DNA follows: TGTGCCAGCAAATCACTAGGTGTCACCGGGGAGCTGTTTTTT. Protein: CASKSLGVTGELFF.

With respect to this clonotype: Compared with germline, one end of the junction differs, possibly owing to a read error. This chain joins TRBV27 and TRBJ2-1; tentatively, D is TRBD2 (5 bases). This CDR3 spans 14 amino acids. Germline loops: CDR1 MNHEY, CDR2 SMNVEV (reference sequence). CDR3 amino acids: CASSPTGSYNEQLF. CDR3 in DNA: TGTGCCAGCAGTCCGACGGGGTCCTACAATGAGCAGTTATTC.

The CDR3 protein is CASSGGFEQYF. CDR3 DNA: TGTGCCAGCAGTGGTGGGTTTGAGCAGTACTTC. The rearrangement joins TRBV25-1 to TRBJ2-7; D uncertain. The CDR3 covers 11 residues. Germline V gene data show CDR1 as MGHDK and CDR2 as SYGVNS. Trimming pared 4 bases from V and 7 bases from J, leaving 8 bases between.

This chain joins TRBV28 and TRBJ1-2; 8 bases are a match to TRBD1. With 6 bases clipped from V and 3 bases from J, the junction kept 6 bases outside the gene matches. CDR1 and CDR2 (germline): MDHEN, SYDVKM. This CDR3 spans 14 amino acids. CDR3 DNA sequence: TGTGCCAGCAGGACAACAGGGGGTGACTATGGCTACACCTTC. Translating it yields CASRTTGGDYGYTF.

This rearrangement joins TRBV29-1 to TRBJ1-2; D is unresolved. There are 13 residues in the CDR3. Trimming removed 2 bases at V and 14 bases at J, with 21 bases between. Germline V lookup: CDR1 SQVTM, CDR2 ANQGSEA. In nucleotides, the CDR3 is TGCAGCGTTGAATCGGCTACAGCGGGGATCGGTACCTTC. It encodes CSVESATAGIGTF.

Ten or more counts support this clonotype. The chain combines TRBV7-6 with TRBJ2-5, with D perhaps given as TRBD1 or TRBD2 (5 bases each). The end of the DNA aligns better with TRBJ2-7, so the J call may be wrong. This CDR3 spans 14 amino acids. Germline CDR1 is SGHVS and CDR2 is FNYEAQ. CDR3 sequence: CASSYSRAGFEQYF. The CDR3 nucleotides are TGTGCCAGCAGTTATTCCAGGGCGGGCTTCGAGCAGTACTTC.

This clonotype was picked up a small number of times. This chain joins TRBV4-1 and TRBJ1-4, with TRBD1 identical over 7 bases. This CDR3 is built from 15 residues. Germline V gene sequence: CDR1 MGHRA, CDR2 YSYEKL. With V trimmed by 0 bases and J by 10 bases, 8 bases remained unmatched. The DNA of the CDR3 is TGCGCCAGCAGCCAAGATGACAGGGCGGAGGTAAAACTGTTTTTT. Residues: CASSQDDRAEVKLFF.

This clonotype was counted between two and nine times. The CDR3 coding sequence is TGTGCCAGCAGTTTCGGGGGGACAGGGTCACGTCAGCCCCAGCATTTT. Residues: CASSFGGTGSRQPQHF. The rearrangement links TRBV12-3 or TRBV12-4 to TRBJ1-5; 9 bases agree with TRBD1. Trimming removed 3 bases from V and 6 bases from J; junction bases left unmatched: 9. This CDR3 is built from 16 residues.

V gene TRBV21-1 combines with J gene TRBJ2-4; the table's D call, TRBD2, was not checked against the DNA. TRBV21-1 represents a pseudogene. This CDR3 region has 17 residues. Written as DNA, the CDR3 is TGTGCCAGCAGAACGCAGGCGGGAGGCCCGGCCAAAAACATTCAGTACTTC. Protein sequence: CASRTQAGGPAKNIQYF.

The chain couples TRBV25-1 to TRBJ2-2; D uncertain. Trimming removed 3 bases at V and 3 bases at J, with 11 bases between. The CDR3 is 15 residues long. Per the germline V gene, CDR1 is MGHDK and CDR2 is SYGVNS. The CDR3: CASSDRQKYTGELFF. Here the CDR3 DNA reads TGTGCCAGCAGTGATCGCCAGAAGTACACCGGGGAGCTGTTTTTT.

The chain joins TRBV7-9 to TRBJ1-2, with TRBD1 matching over 8 bases. The germline gives CDR1 SEHNR, CDR2 FQNEAQ (reference sequence). Trimming took 5 bases from V and 2 from J; bases not matched to a gene: 4. The CDR3 consists of 14 residues. The CDR3 nucleotides are TGTGCCAGCAGCCGGACAGGGAGGAACTATGGCTACACCTTC. It codes for CASSRTGRNYGYTF.